This T cell receptor (beta chain) was found in a study of cytomegalovirus exposure and HLA in healthy donors. PCR employed 60 Vbeta and 13 Jbeta primers. This table comes from immunoSEQ multiplex PCR, and its TCRdb copy is limited to in-frame clones, with some not included. The table has tens of thousands of clones, roughly 76% seen once. The sample holds a few counts of this clone. This CDR3 contains 14 residues. Between the trimmed V and J ends, which lost 6 bases and 5 bases, there was a span of 14 bases. Germline CDR1 and CDR2: LNHDA and SQIVND (reference sequence). Sequencing input: PBMCs. This receptor was obtained from a woman between 40 and 55 years old in good health and CMV-seronegative. The V gene is TRBV19, the J gene TRBJ2-1, with D maybe TRBD2 (6 bases). The CDR3, as DNA: TGTGCCAGTAGCAAGGGACTTGGAAACAATGAGCAGTTCTTC. Translation: CASSKGLGNNEQFF.